The subject of this entry is one TCR beta chain. CDR3 length: 18 residues. V lost 6 bases and J lost 0; bases outside the gene matches: 10. This entry belongs to a study of neurological immune-mediated disorders. Every sequencing run returned over 200 million TCR-beta sequences, which were derived from 15-18 subjects. TCRdb redid the calling of the 5' RACE reads with MiXCR, one entry per CDR3 protein. The sample includes roughly 30,000 distinct CDR3 sequences, approximately 5% of them seen just once. The V call is TRBV12-3 or TRBV12-4, the J call TRBJ1-4, with 10 bases identical to TRBD1. The sequenced sample was CD4+ T cells from blood. This clonotype originated in a woman aged 50 to 60 in good health. CDR3 sequence reads: CASRRRDRGLTTNEKLFF. The CDR3 nucleotides are TGTGCCAGCAGACGGAGGGACAGGGGACTTACAACTAATGAAAAACTGTTTTTT.